The 32 T cell receptor beta chains below all came from one sample that was sequenced in a study of T-cell memory formation after mild COVID-19. TCRdb re-called the 5' RACE reads through MiXCR, storing one row per CDR3 protein. Among about 250,000 distinct CDR3 sequences listed, approximately 15% were seen once. Sequenced sample: PBMCs or a T cell subset sorted from them (not recorded which). These receptors were collected from an adult woman who had mild COVID-19 (a few samples of this study predate the infection). Cell type and time point are not known.

The chain employs TRBV11-2 and TRBJ2-1, with 9 bases aligning to TRBD2. The germline gives CDR1 SGHAT, CDR2 FQNNGV. After removal of 1 base from V and 4 bases from J, the junction contained 2 bases not matched to a gene. The CDR3 is made up of 15 amino acids. The DNA of the CDR3 is TGTGCCAGCAGCTTAGTGCGGGGGGGTTACAATGAGCAGTTCTTC. Protein product: CASSLVRGGYNEQFF.

The chain combines TRBV5-1 with TRBJ2-2; 9 positions match TRBD2. The germline V gene encodes CDR1 SGHRS and CDR2 YFSETQ. With 1 base clipped from V and 2 bases from J, the junction kept 6 bases outside the gene matches. This CDR3 is built from 17 residues. CDR3 loop: CASSLMAGGPNTGELFF. CDR3 nucleotide sequence: TGCGCCAGCAGCTTGATGGCGGGAGGGCCAAACACCGGGGAGCTGTTTTTT.

This clonotype came up a few times. V usage is TRBV11-3 and J usage is TRBJ2-2, with D maybe TRBD2 (5 bases). This CDR3 comprises 18 residues. Germline CDR1 SGHNT, CDR2 YENEEA. Trimming took off 5 bases at V and 5 bases at J, with 24 bases between the two ends. CDR3 loop: CASSTPAGGPLGTGELFF. The CDR3 DNA follows: TGTGCCAGCAGCACCCCGGCAGGAGGACCTTTGGGGACCGGGGAGCTGTTTTTT.

The chain joins TRBV5-1 to TRBJ2-5; 7 nucleotides align to TRBD1. This CDR3 is 13 amino acids long. Germline V gene data show CDR1 as SGHRS and CDR2 as YFSETQ. J gave up 4 bases and V 6 bases, and 6 bases lay outside the gene matches. CDR3 nucleotide sequence: TGCGCCAGCACCACAGGGGTCGGAGAGACCCAGTACTTC. Translating gives CASTTGVGETQYF.

This clonotype occurred a few times. The J gene is TRBJ2-1, the V gene TRBV3-1; D gene uncertain. The CDR3 is made up of 11 amino acids. Trimming shortened V by 2 bases and J by 8 bases, and 4 bases separated the two germline ends. From germline, CDR1 is LGHDT and CDR2 YNNKEL (reference sequence). The CDR3 is CASSQFHEQFF. CDR3 in DNA: TGTGCCAGCAGCCAATTCCATGAGCAGTTCTTC.

The chain recombines TRBV20-1 with TRBJ2-3; no firm D call. The germline gives CDR1 DFQATT, CDR2 SNEGSKA (reference sequence). Trimming cost V 0 bases and J 5 bases, with 3 bases left between them. The CDR3 runs 11 residues. The CDR3 DNA reads TGCAGTGCTAGAGACCTAGATACGCAGTATTTT. Its translation: CSARDLDTQYF.

The chain has TRBV7-2 and TRBJ1-2, with D hard to call. CDR1 and CDR2 from the germline V gene are SGHTA and FQGNSA. The CDR3 has 16 residues. Trimming stripped 5 bases from V and 5 bases from J, with 21 bases between. CDR3 nucleotide sequence: TGTGCCAGCAGCCCAGGTATCTCGGCAGTATCGTATGGCTACACCTTC. Its protein is CASSPGISAVSYGYTF.

This clonotype was counted ten times or more. V gene TRBV5-5 combines with J gene TRBJ2-4, with D perhaps matching TRBD1 (5 bases). CDR1 is SGHKS, CDR2 YYEKEE, per germline (reference sequence). V was trimmed by 6 bases and J by 6 bases, leaving 22 bases between them. The length of the CDR3 is 16 residues. This chain's CDR3 is CASTQGPVPGGNIQYF. As DNA, the CDR3 is TGTGCCAGCACCCAGGGCCCGGTCCCCGGTGGAAACATTCAGTACTTC.

The V and J genes are TRBV6-2 or TRBV6-3 and TRBJ2-1; 7 bases align to TRBD2. The germline gives CDR1 MNHEY, CDR2 SVGEGT. The junction had 4 bases not matched to a gene; V was cut back by 2 bases and J by 6 bases. This CDR3 spans 14 amino acids. The CDR3 is CASSYGRTSNEQFF. The CDR3 DNA reads as TGTGCCAGCAGTTACGGCCGGACTAGCAATGAGCAGTTCTTC.

J is TRBJ2-5 and V is TRBV6-1; D not resolved. The CDR3 runs 15 residues. V gave up 6 bases and J gave up 2 bases, with 16 bases separating them. Germline V gives CDR1 MNHNS, CDR2 SASEGT. This CDR3 reads CASRDFGGIQETQYF. In nucleotides, the CDR3 is TGTGCCAGCAGAGATTTCGGCGGAATACAAGAGACCCAGTACTTC.

In its sample, this clonotype was seen many times. CDR3 bases: TGTGCCAGCAGCTTACGCGCGGGGAGCTCCTACAATGAGCAGTTCTTC. Residues: CASSLRAGSSYNEQFF. The rearrangement joins TRBV7-3 to TRBJ2-1; TRBD2 might be the D (6 bases). V was trimmed by 2 bases and J by 0 bases, leaving 11 bases between them. Germline values: CDR1 SGHTA, CDR2 FQGTGA. The CDR3 is 16 residues long.

The chain is built from TRBV5-1 and TRBJ1-6; 7 positions match TRBD1. CDR1 and CDR2 from the germline V gene are SGHRS and YFSETQ. The CDR3 contains 15 residues. The V and J ends lost 4 bases and 6 bases, in that order; junction bases with no gene match: 7. The CDR3 loop reads CASSISTGSNSPLHF. CDR3 nucleotide sequence: TGCGCCAGCAGCATCTCGACAGGGTCTAATTCACCCCTCCACTTT.

The chain links TRBV5-6 to TRBJ1-6; 7 nucleotides agree with TRBD1. Germline V lookup: CDR1 SGHDT, CDR2 YYEEEE. The CDR3 has 16 amino acids. J lost 6 bases, V lost 6 bases, and 12 bases had no gene match. The CDR3 DNA is TGTGCCAGCAATTACGGGAGGGGGCTCCCTAATTCACCCCTCCACTTT. This sequence encodes CASNYGRGLPNSPLHF.

This clonotype has at least ten counts. The V gene is TRBV20-1, the J gene TRBJ2-1; TRBD2 matches at 12 bases. CDR3 length: 16 residues. The ends lost 4 bases at V and 8 bases at J; junction bases unmatched: 12. The germline CDR1 and CDR2 sequences are DFQATT and SNEGSKA (reference sequence). The CDR3 loop is CSATSSLAGGLYEQFF. The CDR3 DNA reads TGCAGTGCTACTTCTTCTCTAGCGGGAGGGCTTTATGAGCAGTTCTTC.

This clonotype was detected many times. CDR3 in amino acids: CSVAPGGLYGETQYF. DNA for the CDR3: TGCAGCGTTGCGCCGGGAGGGTTGTATGGAGAGACCCAGTACTTC. The genes are TRBV29-1 and TRBJ2-5; TRBD2 agrees at 8 bases. J lost 4 bases, V lost 4 bases, and 11 bases had no gene match. Germline-derived CDR1 and CDR2 are SQVTM and ANQGSEA. CDR3 length: 15 residues.

The chain recombines TRBV3-1 with TRBJ2-4; D perhaps matches TRBD2 (6 bases). CDR1 and CDR2 (germline): LGHDT, YNNKEL (reference sequence). This CDR3 has 14 residues. Trimming stripped 2 bases from V and 7 bases from J, with 12 bases between. This chain's CDR3 is CASSQSGGVNIQYF. CDR3 coding DNA: TGTGCCAGCAGCCAAAGTGGAGGGGTGAACATTCAGTACTTC. The full variable domain, completed using reference TRBV3-1 and TRBJ2-4, is DTAVSQTPKYLVTQMGNDKSIKCEQNLGHDTMYWYKQDSKKFLKIMFSYNNKELIINETVPNRFSPKSPDKAHLNLHINSLELGDSAVYFCASSQSGGVNIQYFGAGTRLSVL.

The V and J genes are TRBV10-3 and TRBJ2-5; 9 nucleotides align to TRBD1. V lost 6 bases, J lost 3 bases, and 2 bases stayed unmatched. Looked up from germline, CDR1 is ENHRY and CDR2 is SYGVKD. This CDR3 is built from 13 residues. This chain's CDR3 is CAISGTGKETQYF. CDR3 nucleotide sequence: TGTGCCATCAGCGGGACAGGGAAAGAGACCCAGTACTTC.

This clonotype was detected many times. This chain connects TRBV20-1 to TRBJ2-7; D call uncertain. The CDR3 is 13 amino acids. Deletions cut 2 bases from V and 0 bases from J, with 8 bases between. Germline-derived CDR1 and CDR2 are DFQATT and SNEGSKA (reference sequence). CDR3 in DNA: TGCAGTGCTAGATCTCACATCTCCTACGAGCAGTACTTC. It codes for CSARSHISYEQYF.

This clonotype was detected only a few times. This rearrangement joins TRBV7-9 to TRBJ2-5; TRBD1 aligns across 9 bases. V shed 4 bases, J shed 5 bases, and the junction held 8 bases outside the gene matches. Germline V gene data show CDR1 as SEHNR and CDR2 as FQNEAQ (reference sequence). This CDR3 has 15 amino acids. CDR3 amino acids: CASSSGQGYWETQYF. The DNA of the CDR3 is TGTGCCAGCAGCTCGGGACAGGGATACTGGGAGACCCAGTACTTC. Together with reference TRBV7-9 and TRBJ2-5, the CDR3 gives the full variable domain: DTGVSQNPRHKITKRGQNVTFRCDPISEHNRLYWYRQTLGQGPEFLTYFQNEAQLEKSRLLSDRFSAERPKGSFSTLEIQRTEQGDSAMYLCASSSGQGYWETQYFGPGTRLLVL.

The chain joins TRBV18 to TRBJ1-4, with D maybe TRBD1 (6 bases). The V end lost 2 bases, the J end lost 4 bases, and 8 bases lay between the germline ends. Germline V lookup: CDR1 KGHSH, CDR2 LQKENI. This CDR3 comprises 14 residues. The CDR3 DNA reads as TGTGCCAGCTCACCAGACAGGTTTAATGAAAAACTGTTTTTT. Translating gives CASSPDRFNEKLFF.

The chain employs TRBV9 and TRBJ2-1; D is unclear. With 3 bases removed from V and 3 bases from J, the gap between germline ends came to 13 bases. The CDR3 is made up of 15 amino acids. The germline V gene has CDR1 SGDLS and CDR2 YYNGEE. The CDR3 sequence is CASSATAFLYNEQFF. The DNA for the CDR3 is TGTGCCAGCAGCGCCACGGCCTTCCTCTACAATGAGCAGTTCTTC.

This chain links TRBV6-1 with TRBJ2-7; 11 positions agree with TRBD2. The germline V gene encodes CDR1 MNHNS and CDR2 SASEGT. Losses at the gene ends were 5 bases for V and 6 bases for J; bases not matched to a gene: 9. The CDR3 is made up of 15 amino acids. The CDR3 DNA reads TGTGCCAGCAGTTCTTCAGGGCTAGCGGGAGGCGAGCAGTACTTC. Amino acid sequence: CASSSSGLAGGEQYF.

This clonotype has only a few counts. The CDR3 sequence: CSAQGGKTYNEQFF. The CDR3 nucleotides are TGCAGCGCACAGGGGGGGAAGACCTACAATGAGCAGTTCTTC. This chain uses TRBV29-1 with TRBJ2-1, with D perhaps TRBD1 (8 bases). Germline V gene data show CDR1 as SQVTM and CDR2 as ANQGSEA. V lost 7 bases to trimming and J lost 2 bases, with 15 bases between them. The CDR3 spans 14 residues.

V gene TRBV9 combines with J gene TRBJ2-3; 7 nucleotides align to TRBD2. This CDR3 is 16 amino acids long. CDR1 SGDLS and CDR2 YYNGEE come from the germline V gene. J gave up 1 base and V 3 bases, and 8 bases lay outside the gene matches. In DNA form, the CDR3 reads TGTGCCAGCAGCGCCCTCCAAGGGAGGGGCACAGATACGCAGTATTTT. Translation: CASSALQGRGTDTQYF.

The chain links TRBV11-2 to TRBJ2-1; no firm D call. Deletions cut 5 bases from V and 6 bases from J, with 14 bases between. In germline, CDR1 is SGHAT, CDR2 FQNNGV. The CDR3 contains 14 residues. CDR3 loop: CASSAQRTSNEQFF. CDR3 DNA: TGTGCCAGCAGCGCCCAGAGGACCAGCAATGAGCAGTTCTTC.

This clonotype was counted between two and nine times. The chain uses TRBV3-1 and TRBJ1-6, with D tentatively TRBD1 (5 bases). V lost 10 bases to trimming and J lost 7 bases, with 20 bases between them. Germline V gives CDR1 LGHDT, CDR2 YNNKEL (reference sequence). This CDR3 has 15 residues. Written as DNA, the CDR3 is TGTGCCACGGAAAGCGGGCAGGGTGGAAATTCACCCCTCCACTTT. Its translation is CATESGQGGNSPLHF.

This clonotype came up many times. This chain uses TRBV6-5 with TRBJ1-1; no definite D call. Germline V gives CDR1 MNHEY, CDR2 SVGAGI. CDR3 length: 12 residues. V was trimmed by 4 bases and J by 2 bases, leaving 5 bases between them. CDR3 DNA sequence: TGTGCCAGCAGTTCCAGAAACACTGAAGCTTTCTTT. The encoded protein is CASSSRNTEAFF.

This clonotype was counted a few times. In DNA, the CDR3 is TGTGCCAGCAGCTTAGGGGGGACAGCCCAAGAGACCCAGTACTTC. Residues: CASSLGGTAQETQYF. This chain uses TRBV7-3 with TRBJ2-5; D may be TRBD1 (7 bases). The CDR3 covers 15 residues. V gave up 2 bases and J gave up 1 base, with 11 bases separating them. Germline CDR1 SGHTA, CDR2 FQGTGA.

V is TRBV20-1 and J is TRBJ1-2; a weak D match, TRBD1 (5 bases). CDR1 is DFQATT, CDR2 SNEGSKA, per germline (reference sequence). Trimming cost V 7 bases and J 5 bases, with 17 bases left between them. The CDR3 spans 13 residues. The CDR3 sequence: CSGRDHASYGYTF. The CDR3 nucleotides are TGCAGTGGAAGGGACCATGCGTCTTATGGCTACACCTTC.

The V and J genes are TRBV20-1 and TRBJ1-5, with D possibly matching TRBD1 (5 bases). V lost 2 bases to trimming and J lost 1 base, with 12 bases between them. CDR3 length: 15 amino acids. Germline CDR1 and CDR2: DFQATT and SNEGSKA (reference sequence). Here the CDR3 reads CSARWEEGSNQPQHF. The DNA of the CDR3 is TGCAGTGCTAGATGGGAGGAGGGGAGCAATCAGCCCCAGCATTTT.

The chain joins TRBV5-1 to TRBJ1-1; weak D call: TRBD1 (5 bases). Trimming removed 6 bases at V and 8 bases at J, with 14 bases between. This CDR3 comprises 12 residues. Per germline, CDR1 SGHRS and CDR2 YFSETQ. In nucleotides, the CDR3 is TGCGCCAGCAACCCCGGGGCGGGCGAAGCTTTCTTT. Translating gives CASNPGAGEAFF.

The chain couples TRBV4-2 to TRBJ2-2; 10 nucleotides agree with TRBD1. Germline-derived CDR1 and CDR2 are LGHNA and YNFKEQ. V shed 6 bases and J 3 bases; nucleotides not matched to a gene: 4. This CDR3 is built from 15 residues. Written as DNA, the CDR3 is TGTGCCAGCAGACCCGGACAGGGGGACACCGGGGAGCTGTTTTTT. It encodes CASRPGQGDTGELFF.